This T cell receptor beta chain was sequenced during a study of tumor-infiltrating lymphocytes in primary liver carcinoma. Overall study: Male and female patients aged 30 to 69 years made up the cohort. Samples had roughly 3.5 to 8 million productive TCRbeta reads, comparable between tissue types. Notes on the study in general: Blood's top-250-clone fraction was significantly lower than that of tumors (p = 0.039).

Making TCR beta cDNA involved approximately 0.5 ug total RNA and a constant-region primer. Slightly modified ARM-PCR, run as three nested multiplex PCR rounds, produced the TCR beta libraries. It was with TRBV1-TRBV30 forward primers and a C-beta reverse primer that the first two PCR rounds were run, at approximately 10 cycles each. Using its own MiXCR run on the multiplex PCR reads, TCRdb lists one record per CDR3 protein. The sample has fewer than 350,000 distinct CDR3 sequences, about 62% seen once. Blood RNA came from unsorted whole blood; germline DNA was also extracted. This clonotype was seen many times. Antigen: not known. The CDR3 covers 12 residues. Trimming removed 6 bases at V and 5 bases at J, with 13 bases between. From germline, CDR1 is SQVTM and CDR2 ANQGSEA.

Sequencing was performed on peripheral blood. This chain uses TRBV29-1 with TRBJ2-5, with D perhaps TRBD2 (5 bases). The receptor was isolated from a man aged 35 to 55 with primary liver carcinoma and hepatitis B virus infection. The CDR3 spells CSVAGGEETQYF. The CDR3, as DNA: TGCAGCGTAGCAGGAGGTGAGGAGACCCAGTACTTC.